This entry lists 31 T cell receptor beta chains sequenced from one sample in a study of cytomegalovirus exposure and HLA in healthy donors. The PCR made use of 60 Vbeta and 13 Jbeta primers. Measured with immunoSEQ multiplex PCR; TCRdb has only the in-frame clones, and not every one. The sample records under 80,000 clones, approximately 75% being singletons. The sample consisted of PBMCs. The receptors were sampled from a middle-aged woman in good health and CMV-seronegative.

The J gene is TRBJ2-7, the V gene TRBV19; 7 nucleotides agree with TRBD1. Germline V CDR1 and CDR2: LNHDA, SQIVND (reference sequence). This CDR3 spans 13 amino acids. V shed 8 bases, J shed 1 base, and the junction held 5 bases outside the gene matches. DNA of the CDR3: TGTGCCAGTCACGACAGGGTATCCTACGAGCAGTACTTC. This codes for CASHDRVSYEQYF. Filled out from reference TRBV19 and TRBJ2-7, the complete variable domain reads DGGITQSPKYLFRKEGQNVTLSCEQNLNHDAMYWYRQDPGQGLRLIYYSQIVNDFQKGDIAEGYSVSREKKESFPLTVTSAQKNPTAFYLCASHDRVSYEQYFGPGTRLTVT.

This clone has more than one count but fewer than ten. CDR3 loop: CASSLGGLLADTQYF. CDR3 nucleotides: TGTGCCAGCAGCTTAGGGGGGCTTCTGGCAGATACGCAGTATTTT. The rearrangement joins TRBV13 to TRBJ2-3; possible D gene TRBD1, 5 bases. Trimming left V 0 bases short and J 4 bases short, with 11 bases between. Germline assignment: CDR1 PRHDT and CDR2 FYEKMQ (reference sequence). The CDR3 covers 15 residues.

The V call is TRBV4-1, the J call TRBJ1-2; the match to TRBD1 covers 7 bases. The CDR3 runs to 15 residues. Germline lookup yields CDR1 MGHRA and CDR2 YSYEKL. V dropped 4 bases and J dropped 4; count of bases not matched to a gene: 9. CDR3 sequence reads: CASSPRDRSLYGYTF. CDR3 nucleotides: TGCGCCAGCAGCCCCCGGGACAGAAGTCTCTATGGCTACACCTTC.

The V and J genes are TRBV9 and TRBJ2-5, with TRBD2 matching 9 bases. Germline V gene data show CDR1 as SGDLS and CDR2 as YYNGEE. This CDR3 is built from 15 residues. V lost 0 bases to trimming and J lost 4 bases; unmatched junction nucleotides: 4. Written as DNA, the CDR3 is TGTGCCAGCAGCGTAGGCGGGGGGGCGGCAGAGACCCAGTACTTC. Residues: CASSVGGGAAETQYF. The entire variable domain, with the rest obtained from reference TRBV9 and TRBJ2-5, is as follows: DSGVTQTPKHLITATGQRVTLRCSPRSGDLSVYWYQQSLDQGLQFLIQYYNGEERAKGNILERFSAQQFPDLHSELNLSSLELGDSALYFCASSVGGGAAETQYFGPGTRLLVL.

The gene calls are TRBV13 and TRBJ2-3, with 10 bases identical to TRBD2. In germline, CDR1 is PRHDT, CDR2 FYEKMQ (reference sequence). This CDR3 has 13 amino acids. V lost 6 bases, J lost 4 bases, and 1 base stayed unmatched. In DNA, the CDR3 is TGTGCCAGCAGGCTAGCGGGAGCAGATACGCAGTATTTT. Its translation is CASRLAGADTQYF. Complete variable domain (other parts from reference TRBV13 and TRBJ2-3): AAGVIQSPRHLIKEKRETATLKCYPIPRHDTVYWYQQGPGQDPQFLISFYEKMQSDKGSIPDRFSAQQFSDYHSELNMSSLELGDSALYFCASRLAGADTQYFGPGTRLTVL.

The DNA of the CDR3 is TGTGCCAGCAGCTTCCAGGGGACGAACACTGAAGCTTTCTTT. Amino acids: CASSFQGTNTEAFF. V and J are TRBV7-9 and TRBJ1-1; maybe TRBD1 (6 bases). This CDR3 has 14 amino acids. V was pared by 3 bases and J by 1 base, with 9 bases between. The germline V gene encodes CDR1 SEHNR and CDR2 FQNEAQ (reference sequence).

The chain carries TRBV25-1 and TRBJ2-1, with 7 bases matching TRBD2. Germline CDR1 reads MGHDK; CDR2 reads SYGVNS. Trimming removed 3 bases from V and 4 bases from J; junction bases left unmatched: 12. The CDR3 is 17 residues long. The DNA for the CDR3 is TGTGCCAGCAGTGATCCCGCGAGGCGGGGGATTTACAATGAGCAGTTCTTC. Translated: CASSDPARRGIYNEQFF.

The CDR3 loop reads CASAGVMTQYF. The CDR3 nucleotides are TGTGCCAGCGCAGGGGTAATGACCCAGTACTTC. The chain carries TRBV7-9 and TRBJ2-5, with D possibly matching TRBD1 (6 bases). CDR3 length equals 11 residues. V was trimmed by 8 bases and J by 7 bases, leaving 11 bases between them. Germline V CDR1 and CDR2: SEHNR, FQNEAQ (reference sequence).

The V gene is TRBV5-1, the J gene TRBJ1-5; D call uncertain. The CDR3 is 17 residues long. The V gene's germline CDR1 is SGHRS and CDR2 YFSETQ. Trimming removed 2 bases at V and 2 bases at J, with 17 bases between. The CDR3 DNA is TGCGCCAGCAGCTTTGGAGACGCGTTGGGTGGCAATCAGCCCCAGCATTTT. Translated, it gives CASSFGDALGGNQPQHF.

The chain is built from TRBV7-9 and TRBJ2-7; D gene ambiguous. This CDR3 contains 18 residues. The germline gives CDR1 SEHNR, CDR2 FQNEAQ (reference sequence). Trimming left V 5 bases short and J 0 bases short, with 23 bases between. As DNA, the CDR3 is TGTGCCAGCAGCCCTATGTCCCCCTTTCGCGCGATCTCCTACGAGCAGTACTTC. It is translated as CASSPMSPFRAISYEQYF.

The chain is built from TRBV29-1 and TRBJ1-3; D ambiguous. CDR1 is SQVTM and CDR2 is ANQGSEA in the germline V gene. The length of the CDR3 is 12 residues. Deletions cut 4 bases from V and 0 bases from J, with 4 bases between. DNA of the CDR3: TGCAGCGTTGTCAGCTCTGGAAACACCATATATTTT. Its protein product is CSVVSSGNTIYF.

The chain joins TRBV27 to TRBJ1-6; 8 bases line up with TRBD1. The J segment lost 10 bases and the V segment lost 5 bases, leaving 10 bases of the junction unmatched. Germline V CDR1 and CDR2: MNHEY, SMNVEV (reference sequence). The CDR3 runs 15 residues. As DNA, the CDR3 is TGTGCCAGCAGTGGATCCGGACAGGGAAGATCACCCCTCCACTTT. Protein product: CASSGSGQGRSPLHF.

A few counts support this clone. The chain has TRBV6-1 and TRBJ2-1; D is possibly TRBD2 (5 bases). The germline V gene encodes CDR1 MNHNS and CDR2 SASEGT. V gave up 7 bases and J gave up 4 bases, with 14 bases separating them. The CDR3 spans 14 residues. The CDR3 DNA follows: TGTGCCAGCATTTCACCCCGGGGTTACAATGAGCAGTTCTTC. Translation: CASISPRGYNEQFF.

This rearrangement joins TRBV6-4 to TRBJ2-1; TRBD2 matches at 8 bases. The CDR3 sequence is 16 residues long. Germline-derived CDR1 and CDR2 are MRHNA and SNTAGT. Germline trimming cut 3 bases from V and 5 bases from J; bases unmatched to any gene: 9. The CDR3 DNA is TGTGCCAGCAGTGAGGTGGGCGGGAGGTTTAACAATGAGCAGTTCTTC. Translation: CASSEVGGRFNNEQFF.

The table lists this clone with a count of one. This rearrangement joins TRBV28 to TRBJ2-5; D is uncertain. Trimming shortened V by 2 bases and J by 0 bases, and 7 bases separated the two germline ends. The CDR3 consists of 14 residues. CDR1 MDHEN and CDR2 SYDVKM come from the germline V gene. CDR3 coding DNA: TGTGCCAGCAGTTTACCCGAGTACCAAGAGACCCAGTACTTC. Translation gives CASSLPEYQETQYF.

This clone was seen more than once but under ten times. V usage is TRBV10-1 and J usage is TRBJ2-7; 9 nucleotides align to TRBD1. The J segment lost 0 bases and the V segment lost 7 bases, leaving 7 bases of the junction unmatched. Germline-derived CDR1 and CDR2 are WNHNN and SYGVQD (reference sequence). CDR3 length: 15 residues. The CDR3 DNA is TGCGCCAGCAACGCCGGGACAGGGTTCTCCTACGAGCAGTACTTC. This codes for CASNAGTGFSYEQYF.

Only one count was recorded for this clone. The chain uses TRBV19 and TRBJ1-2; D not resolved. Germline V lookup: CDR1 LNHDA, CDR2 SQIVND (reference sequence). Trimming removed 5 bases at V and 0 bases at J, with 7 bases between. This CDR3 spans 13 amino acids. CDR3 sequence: CASSLAANYGYTF. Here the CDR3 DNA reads TGTGCCAGTAGTTTGGCCGCTAACTATGGCTACACCTTC.

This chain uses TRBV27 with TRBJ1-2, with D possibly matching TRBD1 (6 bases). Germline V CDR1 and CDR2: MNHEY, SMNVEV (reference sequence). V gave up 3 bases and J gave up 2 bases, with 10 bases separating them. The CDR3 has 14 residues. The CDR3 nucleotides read TGTGCCAGCAGTTTTCAGGGGCGGAACTATGGCTACACCTTC. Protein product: CASSFQGRNYGYTF.

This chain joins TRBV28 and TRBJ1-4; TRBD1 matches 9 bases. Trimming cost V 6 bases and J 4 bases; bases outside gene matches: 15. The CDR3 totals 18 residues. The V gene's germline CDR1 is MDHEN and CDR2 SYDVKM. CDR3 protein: CASSFIGTGRVINEKLFF. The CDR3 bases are TGTGCCAGCAGCTTCATAGGGACAGGGCGAGTTATTAATGAAAAACTGTTTTTT.

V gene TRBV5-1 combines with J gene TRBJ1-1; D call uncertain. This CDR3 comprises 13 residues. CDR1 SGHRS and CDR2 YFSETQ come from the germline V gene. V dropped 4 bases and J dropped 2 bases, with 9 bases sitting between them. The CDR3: CASSMQENTEAFF. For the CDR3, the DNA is TGCGCCAGCAGCATGCAGGAAAACACTGAAGCTTTCTTT.

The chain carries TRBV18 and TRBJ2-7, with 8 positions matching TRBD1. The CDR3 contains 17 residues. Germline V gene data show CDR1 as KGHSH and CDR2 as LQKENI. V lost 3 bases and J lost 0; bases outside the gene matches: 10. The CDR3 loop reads CASSPGQVGSYSYEQYF. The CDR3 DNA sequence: TGTGCCAGCTCACCGGGACAGGTAGGCTCCTACTCCTACGAGCAGTACTTC.

The CDR3, as DNA: TGTGCCAGCAGTGTCCCGCAAGAGACCCAGTACTTC. It yields the protein CASSVPQETQYF. This sequence joins TRBV28 and TRBJ2-5; the D is unclear. The V end was cut by 5 bases, the J end by 2 bases, with 6 bases between. Germline V CDR1 and CDR2: MDHEN, SYDVKM. The CDR3 is made up of 12 amino acids.

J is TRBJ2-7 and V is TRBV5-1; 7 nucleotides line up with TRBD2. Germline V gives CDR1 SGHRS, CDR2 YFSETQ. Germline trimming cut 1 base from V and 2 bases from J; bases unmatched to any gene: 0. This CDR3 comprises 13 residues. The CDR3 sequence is CASSLRGAYEQYF. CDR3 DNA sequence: TGCGCCAGCAGCTTGCGGGGGGCCTACGAGCAGTACTTC.

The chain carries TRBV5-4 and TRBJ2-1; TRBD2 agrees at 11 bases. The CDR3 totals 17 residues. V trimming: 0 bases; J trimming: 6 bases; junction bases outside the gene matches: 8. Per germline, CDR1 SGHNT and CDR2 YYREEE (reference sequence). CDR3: CASSLEFGLAGGNEQFF. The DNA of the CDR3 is TGTGCCAGCAGCTTGGAGTTTGGCCTAGCGGGAGGCAATGAGCAGTTCTTC.

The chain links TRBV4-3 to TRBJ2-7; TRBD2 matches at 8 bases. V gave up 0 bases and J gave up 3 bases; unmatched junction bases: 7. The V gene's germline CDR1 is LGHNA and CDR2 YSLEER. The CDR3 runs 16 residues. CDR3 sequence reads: CASSQESAGDIYEQYF. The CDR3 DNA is TGCGCCAGCAGCCAAGAGTCAGCGGGAGATATCTACGAGCAGTACTTC.

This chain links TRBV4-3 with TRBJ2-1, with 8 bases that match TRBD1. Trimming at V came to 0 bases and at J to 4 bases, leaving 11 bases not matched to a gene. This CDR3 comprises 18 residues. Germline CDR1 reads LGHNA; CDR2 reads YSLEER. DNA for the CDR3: TGCGCCAGCAGCCAAGAACGCGGGACAGGTTGGGGTTACAATGAGCAGTTCTTC. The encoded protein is CASSQERGTGWGYNEQFF.

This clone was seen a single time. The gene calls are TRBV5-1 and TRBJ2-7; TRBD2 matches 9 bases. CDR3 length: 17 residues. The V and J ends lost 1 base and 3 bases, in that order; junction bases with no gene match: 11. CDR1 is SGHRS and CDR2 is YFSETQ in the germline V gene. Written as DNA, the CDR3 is TGCGCCAGCAGCTTGAGTCATAGCGGGGGACTTTACTACGAGCAGTACTTC. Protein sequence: CASSLSHSGGLYYEQYF.

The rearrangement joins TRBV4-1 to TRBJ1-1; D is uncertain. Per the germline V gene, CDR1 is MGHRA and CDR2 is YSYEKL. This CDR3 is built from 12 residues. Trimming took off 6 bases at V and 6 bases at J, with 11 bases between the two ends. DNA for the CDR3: TGCGCCAGCAGTCCTTCGGGAGCTGAAGCTTTCTTT. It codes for CASSPSGAEAFF.

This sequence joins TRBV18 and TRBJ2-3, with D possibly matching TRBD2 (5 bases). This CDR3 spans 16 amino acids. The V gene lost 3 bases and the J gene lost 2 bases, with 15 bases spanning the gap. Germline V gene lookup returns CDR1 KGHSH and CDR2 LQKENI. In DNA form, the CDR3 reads TGTGCCAGCTCACCTTTGGGAGCGCTAGACACAGATACGCAGTATTTT. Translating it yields CASSPLGALDTDTQYF.

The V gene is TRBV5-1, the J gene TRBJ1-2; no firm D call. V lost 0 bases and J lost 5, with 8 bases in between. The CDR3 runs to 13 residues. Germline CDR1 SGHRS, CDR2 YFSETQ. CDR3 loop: CASSLDGKYGYTF. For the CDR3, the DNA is TGCGCCAGCAGCTTGGACGGGAAGTATGGCTACACCTTC.

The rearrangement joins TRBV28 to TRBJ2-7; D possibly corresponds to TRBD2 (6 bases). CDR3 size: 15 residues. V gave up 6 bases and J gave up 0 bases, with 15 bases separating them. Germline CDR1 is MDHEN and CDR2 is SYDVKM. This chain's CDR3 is CASSPVRGGSYEQYF. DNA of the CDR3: TGTGCCAGCAGCCCCGTTAGGGGAGGCTCCTACGAGCAGTACTTC.